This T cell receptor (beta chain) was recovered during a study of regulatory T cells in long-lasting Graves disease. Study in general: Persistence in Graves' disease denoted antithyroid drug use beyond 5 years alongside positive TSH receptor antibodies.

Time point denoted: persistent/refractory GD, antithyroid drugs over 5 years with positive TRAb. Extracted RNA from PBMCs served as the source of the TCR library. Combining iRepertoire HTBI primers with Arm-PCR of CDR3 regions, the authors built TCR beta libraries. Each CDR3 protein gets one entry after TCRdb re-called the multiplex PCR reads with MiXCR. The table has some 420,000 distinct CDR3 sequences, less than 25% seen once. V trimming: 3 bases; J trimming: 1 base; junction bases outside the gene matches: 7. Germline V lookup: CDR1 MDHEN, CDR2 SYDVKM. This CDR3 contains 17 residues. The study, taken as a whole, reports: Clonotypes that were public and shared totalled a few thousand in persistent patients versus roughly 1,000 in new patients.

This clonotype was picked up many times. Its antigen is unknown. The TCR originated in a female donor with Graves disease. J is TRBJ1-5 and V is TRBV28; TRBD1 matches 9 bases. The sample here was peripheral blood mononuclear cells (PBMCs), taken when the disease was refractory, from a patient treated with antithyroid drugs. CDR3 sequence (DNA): TGTGCCAGCAGTTTGGGACTGGGACAGGGCAGCAATCAGCCCCAGCATTTT. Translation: CASSLGLGQGSNQPQHF. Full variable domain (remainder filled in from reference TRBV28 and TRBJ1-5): DVKVTQSSRYLVKRTGEKVFLECVQDMDHENMFWYRQDPGLGLRLIYFSYDVKMKEKGDIPEGYSVSREKKERFSLILESASTNQTSMYLCASSLGLGQGSNQPQHFGDGTRLSIL.